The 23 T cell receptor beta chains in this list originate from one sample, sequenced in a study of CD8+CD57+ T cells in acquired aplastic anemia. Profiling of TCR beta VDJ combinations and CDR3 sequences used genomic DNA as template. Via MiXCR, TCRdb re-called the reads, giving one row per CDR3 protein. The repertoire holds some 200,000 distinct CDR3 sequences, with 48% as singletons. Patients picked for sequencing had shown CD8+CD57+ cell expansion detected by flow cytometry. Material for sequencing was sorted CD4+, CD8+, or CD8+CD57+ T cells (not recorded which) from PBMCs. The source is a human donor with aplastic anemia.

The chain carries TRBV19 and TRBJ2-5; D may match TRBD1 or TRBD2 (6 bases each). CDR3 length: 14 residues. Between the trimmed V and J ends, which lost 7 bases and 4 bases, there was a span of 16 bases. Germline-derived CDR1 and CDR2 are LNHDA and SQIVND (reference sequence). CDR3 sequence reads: CASTSGGEVETQYF. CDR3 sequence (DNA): TGTGCCAGTACTTCCGGGGGCGAAGTAGAGACCCAGTACTTC.

This chain's CDR3 is CASRLYGGTDTQHF. The CDR3 nucleotides are TGTGCCAGCAGACTCTATGGGGGCACAGATACGCAGCATTTT. The chain recombines TRBV27 with TRBJ2-3; D is possibly TRBD1 (6 bases). The tail of the sequence fits TRBJ1-5 better, so the J call may be wrong. The CDR3 spans 14 residues. Germline CDR1 reads MNHEY; CDR2 reads SMNVEV (reference sequence).

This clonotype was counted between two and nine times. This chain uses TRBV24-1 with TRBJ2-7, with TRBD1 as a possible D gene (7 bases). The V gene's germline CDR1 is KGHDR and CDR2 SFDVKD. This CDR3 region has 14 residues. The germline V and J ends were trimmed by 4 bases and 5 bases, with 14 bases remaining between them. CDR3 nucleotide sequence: TGTGCCACCAGTGACCCTGCAGGGGGGAACGAGCAGTACTTC. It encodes CATSDPAGGNEQYF.

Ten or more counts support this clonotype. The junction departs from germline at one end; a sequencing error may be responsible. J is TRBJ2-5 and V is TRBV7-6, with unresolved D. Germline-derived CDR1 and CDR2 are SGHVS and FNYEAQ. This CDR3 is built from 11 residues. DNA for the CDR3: TGCGCCAGCAGCTCAAAGGAGACCCAGTACTTC. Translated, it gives CASSSKETQYF.

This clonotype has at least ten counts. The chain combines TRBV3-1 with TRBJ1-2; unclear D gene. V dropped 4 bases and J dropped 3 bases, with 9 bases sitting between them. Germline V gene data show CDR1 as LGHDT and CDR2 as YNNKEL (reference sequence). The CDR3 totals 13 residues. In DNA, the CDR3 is TGTGCCAGCAGCCTGAGGCAGGACTATGGCTACACCTTC. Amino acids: CASSLRQDYGYTF.

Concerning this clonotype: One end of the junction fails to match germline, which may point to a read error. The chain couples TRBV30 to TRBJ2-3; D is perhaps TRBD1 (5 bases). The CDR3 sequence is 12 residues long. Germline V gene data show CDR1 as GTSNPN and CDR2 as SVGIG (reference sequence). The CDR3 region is CAWSVETDTRYF. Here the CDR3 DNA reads TGTGCCTGGAGTGTAGAGACAGATACGCGGTATTTT.

The CDR3 coding sequence is TGTGCCAGTAGTAGAGTAACGGGACGAAACACTGAAGCTTTCTTT. Its translation is CASSRVTGRNTEAFF. This rearrangement joins TRBV19 to TRBJ1-1, with D perhaps matching TRBD1 (5 bases). This CDR3 has 15 residues. CDR1 is LNHDA and CDR2 is SQIVND in the germline V gene (reference sequence). V lost 4 bases, J lost 2 bases, and 14 bases lay in between. The full variable domain, its missing parts supplied by reference TRBV19 and TRBJ1-1, is DGGITQSPKYLFRKEGQNVTLSCEQNLNHDAMYWYRQDPGQGLRLIYYSQIVNDFQKGDIAEGYSVSREKKESFPLTVTSAQKNPTAFYLCASSRVTGRNTEAFFGQGTRLTVV.

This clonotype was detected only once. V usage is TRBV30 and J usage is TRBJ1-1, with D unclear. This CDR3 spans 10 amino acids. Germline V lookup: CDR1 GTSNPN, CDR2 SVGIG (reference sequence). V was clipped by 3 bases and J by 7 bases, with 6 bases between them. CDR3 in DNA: TGTGCCTGGAGAGAATTTGAAGCTTTCTTT. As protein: CAWREFEAFF.

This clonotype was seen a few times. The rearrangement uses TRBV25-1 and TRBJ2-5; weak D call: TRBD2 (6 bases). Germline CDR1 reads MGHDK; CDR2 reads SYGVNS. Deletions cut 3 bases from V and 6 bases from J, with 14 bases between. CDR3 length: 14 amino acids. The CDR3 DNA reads TGTGCCAGCAGTGAGGAAGCGCTAGCGAAGACCCAGTACTTC. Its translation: CASSEEALAKTQYF.

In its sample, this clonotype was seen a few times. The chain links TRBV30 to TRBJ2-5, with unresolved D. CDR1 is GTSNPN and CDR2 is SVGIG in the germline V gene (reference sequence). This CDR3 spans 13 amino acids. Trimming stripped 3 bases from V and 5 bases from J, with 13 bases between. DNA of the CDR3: TGTGCCTGGAGCAATAGCCTCACGGAGACCCAGTACTTC. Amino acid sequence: CAWSNSLTETQYF.

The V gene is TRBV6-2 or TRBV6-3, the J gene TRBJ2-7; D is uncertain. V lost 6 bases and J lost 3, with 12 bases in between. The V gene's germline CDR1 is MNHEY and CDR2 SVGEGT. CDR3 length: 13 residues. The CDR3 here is CASRRSSNYEQYF. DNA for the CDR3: TGTGCCAGCAGGCGAAGCTCCAACTACGAGCAGTACTTC.

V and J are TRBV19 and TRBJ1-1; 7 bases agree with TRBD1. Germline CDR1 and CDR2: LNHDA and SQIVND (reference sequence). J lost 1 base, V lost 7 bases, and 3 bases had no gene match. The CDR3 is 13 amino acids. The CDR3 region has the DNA TGTGCCAGTACCGGGACAGCGAACACTGAAGCTTTCTTT. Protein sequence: CASTGTANTEAFF.

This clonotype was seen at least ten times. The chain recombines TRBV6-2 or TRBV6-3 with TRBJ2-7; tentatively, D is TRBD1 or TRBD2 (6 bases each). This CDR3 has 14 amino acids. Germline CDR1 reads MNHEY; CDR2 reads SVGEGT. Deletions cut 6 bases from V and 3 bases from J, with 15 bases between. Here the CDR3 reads CASRVLGGGYEQYF. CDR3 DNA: TGTGCCAGCAGGGTACTAGGGGGAGGCTACGAGCAGTACTTC.

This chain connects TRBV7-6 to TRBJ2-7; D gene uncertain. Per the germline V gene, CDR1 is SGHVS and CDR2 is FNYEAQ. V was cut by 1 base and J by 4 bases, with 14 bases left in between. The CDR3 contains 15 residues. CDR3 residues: CASSLGAGHSYEQYF. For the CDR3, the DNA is TGTGCCAGCAGCTTAGGGGCAGGTCATTCGTACGAGCAGTACTTC.

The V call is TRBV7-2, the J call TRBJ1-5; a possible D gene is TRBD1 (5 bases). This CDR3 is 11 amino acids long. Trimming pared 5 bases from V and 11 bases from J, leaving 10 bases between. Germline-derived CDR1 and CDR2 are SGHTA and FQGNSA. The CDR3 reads CASSVGGTQHF. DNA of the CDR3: TGTGCCAGCAGCGTCGGGGGGACCCAGCATTTT.

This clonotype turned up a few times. DNA of the CDR3: TGTGCCACCAGTGTGGGGCTAGATACGCAGTATTTT. Its protein product is CATSVGLDTQYF. The J gene is TRBJ2-3, the V gene TRBV24-1; D is possibly TRBD1 (5 bases). Germline-derived CDR1 and CDR2 are KGHDR and SFDVKD. This CDR3 contains 12 residues. Trimming took off 5 bases at V and 5 bases at J, with 7 bases between the two ends.

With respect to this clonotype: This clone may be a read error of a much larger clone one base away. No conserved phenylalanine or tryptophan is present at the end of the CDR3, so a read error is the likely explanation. In DNA, the CDR3 is TGTGCCAGCAGCTTAGATGGGGGGCAGGACACTGAAGCTTTCTCT. It encodes CASSLDGGQDTEAFS. The chain uses TRBV7-9 and TRBJ1-1; maybe TRBD1 (6 bases). The germline V gene encodes CDR1 SEHNR and CDR2 FQNEAQ (reference sequence). CDR3 size: 15 residues. Trimming took off 1 base at V and 3 bases at J, with 12 bases between the two ends.

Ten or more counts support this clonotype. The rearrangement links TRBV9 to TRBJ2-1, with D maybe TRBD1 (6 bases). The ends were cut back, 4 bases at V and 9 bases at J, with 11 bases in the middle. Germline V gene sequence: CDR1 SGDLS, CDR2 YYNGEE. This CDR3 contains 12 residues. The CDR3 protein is CASSSLGGEQFF. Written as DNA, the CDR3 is TGTGCCAGCAGCTCTCTAGGGGGTGAGCAGTTCTTC.

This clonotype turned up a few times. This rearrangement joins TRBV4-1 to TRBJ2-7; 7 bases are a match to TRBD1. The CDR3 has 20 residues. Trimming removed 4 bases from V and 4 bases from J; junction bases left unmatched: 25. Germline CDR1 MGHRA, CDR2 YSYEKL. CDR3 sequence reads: CASSPIRDSGRNRLVYEQYF. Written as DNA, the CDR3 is TGCGCCAGCAGCCCGATCCGGGACAGCGGTCGTAACCGATTAGTATACGAGCAGTACTTC.

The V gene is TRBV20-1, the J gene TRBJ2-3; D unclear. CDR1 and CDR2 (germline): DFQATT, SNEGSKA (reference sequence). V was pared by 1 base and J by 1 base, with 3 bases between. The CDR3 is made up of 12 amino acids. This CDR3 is CSARAGTDTQYF. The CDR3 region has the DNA TGCAGTGCTAGAGCGGGCACAGATACGCAGTATTTT.

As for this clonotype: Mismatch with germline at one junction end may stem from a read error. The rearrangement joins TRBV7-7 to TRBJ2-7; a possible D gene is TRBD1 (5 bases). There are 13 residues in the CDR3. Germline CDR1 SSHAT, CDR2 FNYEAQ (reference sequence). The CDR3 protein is CASSLAGNYEQYF. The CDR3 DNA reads TGTGCTAGCAGCTTAGCAGGGAACTACGAGCAGTACTTC.

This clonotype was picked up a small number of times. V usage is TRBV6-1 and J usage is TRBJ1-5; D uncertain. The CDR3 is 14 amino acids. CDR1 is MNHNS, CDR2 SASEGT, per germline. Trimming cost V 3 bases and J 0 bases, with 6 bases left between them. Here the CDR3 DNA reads TGTGCCAGCAGTGAGGTCCCTAGCAATCAGCCCCAGCATTTT. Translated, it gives CASSEVPSNQPQHF.

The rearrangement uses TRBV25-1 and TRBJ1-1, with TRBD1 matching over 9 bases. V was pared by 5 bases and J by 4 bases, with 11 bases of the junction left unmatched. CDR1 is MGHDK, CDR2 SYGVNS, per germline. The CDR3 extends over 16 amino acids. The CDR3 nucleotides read TGTGCCAGCAGTCTAGGGGACAGGGCGAGGAGCACTGAAGCTTTCTTT. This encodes CASSLGDRARSTEAFF. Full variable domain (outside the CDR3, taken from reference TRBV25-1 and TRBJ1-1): EADIYQTPRYLVIGTGKKITLECSQTMGHDKMYWYQQDPGMELHLIHYSYGVNSTEKGDLSSESTVSRIRTEHFPLTLESARPSHTSQYLCASSLGDRARSTEAFFGQGTRLTVV.